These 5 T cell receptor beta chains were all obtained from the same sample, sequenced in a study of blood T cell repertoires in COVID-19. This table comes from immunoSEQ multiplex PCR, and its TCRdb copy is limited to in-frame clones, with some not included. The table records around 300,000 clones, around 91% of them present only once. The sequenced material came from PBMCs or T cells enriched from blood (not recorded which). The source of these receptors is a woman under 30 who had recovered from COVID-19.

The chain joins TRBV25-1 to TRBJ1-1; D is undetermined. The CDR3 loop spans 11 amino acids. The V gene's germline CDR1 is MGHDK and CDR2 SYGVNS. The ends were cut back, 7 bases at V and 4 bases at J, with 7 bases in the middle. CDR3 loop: CASIFGTEAFF. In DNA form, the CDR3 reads TGTGCCAGCATCTTCGGCACTGAAGCTTTCTTT.

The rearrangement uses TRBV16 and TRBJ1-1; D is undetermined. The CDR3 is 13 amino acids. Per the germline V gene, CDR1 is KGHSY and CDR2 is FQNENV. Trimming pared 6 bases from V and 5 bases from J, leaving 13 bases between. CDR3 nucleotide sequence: TGTGCCAGCAGTCGCGGGCCTCATACTGAAGCTTTCTTT. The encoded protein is CASSRGPHTEAFF.

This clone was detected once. The CDR3 DNA sequence: TGTGCCAGCAGTCAAACGTGGCAGGGGTCTGGCTACACCTTC. It translates to CASSQTWQGSGYTF. The rearrangement uses TRBV2 and TRBJ1-2, with D tentatively TRBD1 (6 bases). Trimming removed 5 bases from V and 7 bases from J, with 17 bases in between. Germline-derived CDR1 and CDR2 are SNHLY and FYNNEI. This CDR3 comprises 14 residues.

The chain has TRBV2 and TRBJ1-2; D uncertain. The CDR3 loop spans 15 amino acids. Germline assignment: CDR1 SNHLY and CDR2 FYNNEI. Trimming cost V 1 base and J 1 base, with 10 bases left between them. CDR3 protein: CASSEVSRLNYGYTF. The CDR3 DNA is TGTGCCAGCAGTGAAGTTTCCAGGCTTAACTATGGCTACACCTTC. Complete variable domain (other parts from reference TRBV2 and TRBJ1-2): EPEVTQTPSHQVTQMGQEVILRCVPISNHLYFYWYRQILGQKVEFLVSFYNNEISEKSEIFDDQFSVERPDGSNFTLKIRSTKLEDSAMYFCASSEVSRLNYGYTFGSGTRLTVV.

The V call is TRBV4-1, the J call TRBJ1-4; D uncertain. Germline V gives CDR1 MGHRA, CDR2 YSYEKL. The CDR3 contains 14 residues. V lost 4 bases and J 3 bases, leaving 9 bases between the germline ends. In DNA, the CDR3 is TGCGCCAGCAGCCCGCCGGGTCCTAATGAAAAACTGTTTTTT. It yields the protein CASSPPGPNEKLFF.